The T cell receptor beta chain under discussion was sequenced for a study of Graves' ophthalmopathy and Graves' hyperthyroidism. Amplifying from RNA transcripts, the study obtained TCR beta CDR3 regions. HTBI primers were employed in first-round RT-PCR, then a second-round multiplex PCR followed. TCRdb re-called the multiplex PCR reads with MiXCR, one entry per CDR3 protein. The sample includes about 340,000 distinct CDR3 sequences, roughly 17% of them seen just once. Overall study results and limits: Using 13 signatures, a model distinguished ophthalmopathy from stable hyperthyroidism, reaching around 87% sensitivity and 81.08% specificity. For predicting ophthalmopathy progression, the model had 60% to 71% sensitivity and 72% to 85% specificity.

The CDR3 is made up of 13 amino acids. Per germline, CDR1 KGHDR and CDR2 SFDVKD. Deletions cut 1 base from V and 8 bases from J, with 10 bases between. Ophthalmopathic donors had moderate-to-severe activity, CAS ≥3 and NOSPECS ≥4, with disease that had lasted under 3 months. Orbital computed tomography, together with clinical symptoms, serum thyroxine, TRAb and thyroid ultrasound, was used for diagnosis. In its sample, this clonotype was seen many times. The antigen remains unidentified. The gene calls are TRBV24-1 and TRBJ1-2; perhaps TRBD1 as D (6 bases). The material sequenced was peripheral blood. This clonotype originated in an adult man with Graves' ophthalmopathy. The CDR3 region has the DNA TGTGCCACCAGTGATTTTTTGGGGGCAGGCTACACCTTC. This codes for CATSDFLGAGYTF.